Presented here are 12 T cell receptor beta chains from one specimen sequenced in a study of cytomegalovirus exposure and HLA in healthy donors. The PCR employed 60 Vbeta primers together with 13 Jbeta primers. This table comes from immunoSEQ multiplex PCR, and its TCRdb copy is limited to in-frame clones, with some not included. The data contain 100,000 to 150,000 clones, 77% of them singletons. The sample taken for sequencing was PBMCs. These receptors were obtained from a woman in her forties in good health and CMV-seropositive.

This chain joins TRBV7-9 and TRBJ2-3, with 9 positions matching TRBD1. The germline V gene has CDR1 SEHNR and CDR2 FQNEAQ (reference sequence). V shed 4 bases and J 5 bases; nucleotides not matched to a gene: 7. The length of the CDR3 is 15 residues. The CDR3 nucleotides read TGTGCCAGCAGCTCTACGGGACAGGGTATAGATACGCAGTATTTT. Encoded protein: CASSSTGQGIDTQYF.

This clone was observed a few times. The V call is TRBV6-1, the J call TRBJ2-3; 11 positions match TRBD2. V lost 5 bases, J lost 4 bases, and 2 bases stayed unmatched. CDR1 is MNHNS, CDR2 SASEGT, per germline. The CDR3 consists of 14 residues. CDR3 coding DNA: TGTGCCAGCAGTTTAGCGGGAGGGCCAGATACGCAGTATTTT. The encoded protein is CASSLAGGPDTQYF.

A note on this clone: The sample contains more than one DNA sequence encoding this CDR3. The V call is TRBV28, the J call TRBJ2-2; possible D gene TRBD1, 6 bases. Trimming cost V 6 bases and J 1 base, with 9 bases left between them. CDR3 length equals 14 residues. Germline loops: CDR1 MDHEN, CDR2 SYDVKM. The CDR3 DNA follows: TGTGCCAGCAGCGGACAGTTGAACACCGGGGAGCTGTTTTTT. This gives the protein CASSGQLNTGELFF.

The chain joins TRBV2 to TRBJ2-7; TRBD1 aligns across 8 bases. Trimming removed 6 bases from V and 6 bases from J; junction bases left unmatched: 10. Germline V gene lookup returns CDR1 SNHLY and CDR2 FYNNEI. The CDR3 totals 14 residues. The CDR3, as DNA: TGTGCCAGCAGAGCCGGGACAGGTCCCTCCGAGCAGTACTTC. Amino acids: CASRAGTGPSEQYF.

The chain carries TRBV5-4 and TRBJ1-6; 7 bases are a match to TRBD1. V lost 0 bases and J lost 6; bases outside the gene matches: 0. CDR1 SGHNT and CDR2 YYREEE come from the germline V gene (reference sequence). This CDR3 has 14 amino acids. For the CDR3, the DNA is TGTGCCAGCAGCTTGGGACAGGGTAATTCACCCCTCCACTTT. It specifies CASSLGQGNSPLHF.

The chain is built from TRBV7-9 and TRBJ2-3; 8 nucleotides agree with TRBD1. Per the germline V gene, CDR1 is SEHNR and CDR2 is FQNEAQ (reference sequence). Unmatched junction bases numbered 10, after V lost 5 bases and J lost 0 bases. The CDR3 is 17 amino acids. The chain's CDR3 is CASSPPPGTGSTDTQYF. CDR3 sequence (DNA): TGTGCCAGCAGCCCCCCTCCCGGGACAGGCAGCACAGATACGCAGTATTTT.

This clone appeared a single time. This chain links TRBV2 with TRBJ2-7, with 10 nucleotides matching TRBD1. Trimming removed 7 bases from V and 6 bases from J; junction bases left unmatched: 3. Per the germline V gene, CDR1 is SNHLY and CDR2 is FYNNEI. This CDR3 has 12 residues. CDR3 in amino acids: CASKGTGVEQYF. The CDR3, as DNA: TGTGCCAGCAAGGGGACAGGGGTCGAGCAGTACTTC.

This rearrangement joins TRBV4-1 to TRBJ2-7; 9 nucleotides line up with TRBD2. The CDR3 is 16 residues long. Trimming removed 4 bases from V and 6 bases from J; junction bases left unmatched: 13. Looked up from germline, CDR1 is MGHRA and CDR2 is YSYEKL. CDR3 in amino acids: CASSRRIAGDMGEQYF. The CDR3 DNA sequence: TGCGCCAGCAGCCGGAGGATAGCGGGAGATATGGGCGAGCAGTACTTC.

V gene TRBV5-1 combines with J gene TRBJ2-1; 9 nucleotides line up with TRBD2. Per the germline V gene, CDR1 is SGHRS and CDR2 is YFSETQ. V gave up 0 bases and J gave up 6 bases; unmatched junction bases: 4. CDR3 length equals 15 residues. DNA of the CDR3: TGCGCCAGCAGCTTGGAGTCTAGCGGGATCAATGAGCAGTTCTTC. It specifies CASSLESSGINEQFF.

In DNA form, the CDR3 reads TGTGCCAGCAGTGAAGGAACTAGCAGAAGAGCCAAAAACATTCAGTACTTC. Amino acid sequence: CASSEGTSRRAKNIQYF. The chain couples TRBV2 to TRBJ2-4; maybe TRBD2 (6 bases). Trimming left V 1 base short and J 0 bases short, with 13 bases between. Germline V gene data show CDR1 as SNHLY and CDR2 as FYNNEI. The CDR3 is 17 amino acids.

A word on this clone: Since the CDR3 does not end with the conserved phenylalanine or tryptophan, this likely comes from a read error. The DNA is left out, because the CDR3 cannot be placed on it with certainty; the CDR3 is given as TCRdb lists it. The chain employs TRBV2 and TRBJ2-7; the table's D gene call, TRBD2, was not cross checked with the DNA. Looked up from germline, CDR1 is SNHLY and CDR2 is FYNNEI. The CDR3 length is 14 residues, termini included. CDR3 in amino acids: CASSAGTSGRALIL.

This clone was found once. The genes are TRBV28 and TRBJ1-5, with D perhaps TRBD1 (6 bases). In germline, CDR1 is MDHEN, CDR2 SYDVKM. CDR3 length equals 14 residues. V gave up 10 bases and J gave up 0 bases, with 13 bases separating them. CDR3 coding DNA: TGTGCCACCTTAACAGGGAATAGCAATCAGCCCCAGCATTTT. Its protein is CATLTGNSNQPQHF.